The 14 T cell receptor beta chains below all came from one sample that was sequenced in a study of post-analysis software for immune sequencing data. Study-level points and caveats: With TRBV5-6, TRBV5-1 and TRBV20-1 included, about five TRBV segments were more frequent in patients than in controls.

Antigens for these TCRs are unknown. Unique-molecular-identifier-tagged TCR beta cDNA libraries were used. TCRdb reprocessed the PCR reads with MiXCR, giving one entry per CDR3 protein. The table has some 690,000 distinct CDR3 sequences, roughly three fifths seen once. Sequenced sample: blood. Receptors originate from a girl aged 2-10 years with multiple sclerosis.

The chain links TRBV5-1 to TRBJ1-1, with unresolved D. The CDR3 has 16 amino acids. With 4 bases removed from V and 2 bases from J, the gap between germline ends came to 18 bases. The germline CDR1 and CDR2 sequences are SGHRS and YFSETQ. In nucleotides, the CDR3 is TGCGCCAGCAGCCTGAATCCCGAGCTAGTCAACACTGAAGCTTTCTTT. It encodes CASSLNPELVNTEAFF.

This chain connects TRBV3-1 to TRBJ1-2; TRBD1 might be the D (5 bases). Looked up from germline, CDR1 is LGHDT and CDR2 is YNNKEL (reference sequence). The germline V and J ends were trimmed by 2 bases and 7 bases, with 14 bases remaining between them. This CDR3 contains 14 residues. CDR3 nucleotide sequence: TGTGCCAGCAGCCAAACGGGACTCGCTAGTGGCTACACCTTC. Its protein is CASSQTGLASGYTF.

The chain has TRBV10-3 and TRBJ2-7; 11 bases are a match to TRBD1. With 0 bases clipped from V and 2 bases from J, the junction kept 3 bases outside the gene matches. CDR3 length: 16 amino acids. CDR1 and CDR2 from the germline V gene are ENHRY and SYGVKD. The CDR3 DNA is TGTGCCATCAGTGAGTCCATGGGACAGGGGGCCTACGAGCAGTACTTC. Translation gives CAISESMGQGAYEQYF.

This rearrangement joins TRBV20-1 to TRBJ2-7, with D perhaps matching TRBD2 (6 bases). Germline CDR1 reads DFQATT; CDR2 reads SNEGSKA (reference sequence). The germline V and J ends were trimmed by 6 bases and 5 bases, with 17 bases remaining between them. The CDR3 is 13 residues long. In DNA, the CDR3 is TGCAGTGCGGCGGGACGGAGCGTGAACGAGCAGTACTTC. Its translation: CSAAGRSVNEQYF.

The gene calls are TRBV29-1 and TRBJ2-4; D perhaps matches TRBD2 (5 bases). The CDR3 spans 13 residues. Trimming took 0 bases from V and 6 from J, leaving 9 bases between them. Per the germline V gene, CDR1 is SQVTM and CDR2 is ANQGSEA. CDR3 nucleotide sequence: TGCAGCGTTGAAGAGGCTAGCTTAAACATTCAGTACTTC. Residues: CSVEEASLNIQYF. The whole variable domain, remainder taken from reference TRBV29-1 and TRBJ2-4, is SAVISQKPSRDICQRGTSLTIQCQVDSQVTMMFWYRQQPGQSLTLIATANQGSEATYESGFVIDKFPISRPNLTFSTLTVSNMSPEDSSIYLCSVEEASLNIQYFGAGTRLSVL.

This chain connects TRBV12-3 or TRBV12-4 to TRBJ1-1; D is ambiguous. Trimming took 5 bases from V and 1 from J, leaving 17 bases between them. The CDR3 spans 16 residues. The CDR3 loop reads CASSPSLLRANTEAFF. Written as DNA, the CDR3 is TGTGCCAGCAGTCCGTCACTGCTGCGGGCGAACACTGAAGCTTTCTTT.

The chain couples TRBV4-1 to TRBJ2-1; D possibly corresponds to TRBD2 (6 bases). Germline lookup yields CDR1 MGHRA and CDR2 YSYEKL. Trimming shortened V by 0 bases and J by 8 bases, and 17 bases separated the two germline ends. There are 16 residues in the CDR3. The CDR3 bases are TGCGCCAGCAGCCAAGATAGTATCGGATGGAGGGATGAGCAGTTCTTC. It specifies CASSQDSIGWRDEQFF.

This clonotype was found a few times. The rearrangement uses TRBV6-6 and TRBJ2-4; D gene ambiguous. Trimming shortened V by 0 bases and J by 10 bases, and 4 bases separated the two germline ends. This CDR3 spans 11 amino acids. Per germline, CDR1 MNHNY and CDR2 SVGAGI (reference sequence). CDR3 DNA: TGTGCCAGCAGTTACTCGGGTATTCAGTACTTC. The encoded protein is CASSYSGIQYF.

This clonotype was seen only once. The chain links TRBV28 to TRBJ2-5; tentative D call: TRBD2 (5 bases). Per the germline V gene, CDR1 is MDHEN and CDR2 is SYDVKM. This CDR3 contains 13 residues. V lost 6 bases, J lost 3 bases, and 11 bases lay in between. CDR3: CASRPSGKETQYF. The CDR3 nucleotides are TGTGCCAGCAGACCATCGGGAAAAGAGACCCAGTACTTC.

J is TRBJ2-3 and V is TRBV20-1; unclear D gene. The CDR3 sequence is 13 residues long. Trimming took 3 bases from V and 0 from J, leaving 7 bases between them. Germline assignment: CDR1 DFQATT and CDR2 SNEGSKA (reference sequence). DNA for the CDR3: TGCAGTGCTAGCGCGGATAGCACAGATACGCAGTATTTT. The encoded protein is CSASADSTDTQYF.

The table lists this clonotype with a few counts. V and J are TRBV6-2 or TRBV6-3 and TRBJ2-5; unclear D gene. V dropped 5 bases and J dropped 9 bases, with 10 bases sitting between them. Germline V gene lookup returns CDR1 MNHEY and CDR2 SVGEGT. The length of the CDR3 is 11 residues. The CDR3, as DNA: TGTGCCAGCAGTAAAGGCTCATCCCAGTACTTC. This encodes CASSKGSSQYF.

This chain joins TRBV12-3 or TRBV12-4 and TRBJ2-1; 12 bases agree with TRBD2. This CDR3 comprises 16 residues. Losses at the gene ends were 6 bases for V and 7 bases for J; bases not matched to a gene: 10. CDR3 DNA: TGTGCCAGCAGGCTACTAGCGGGAGGAATCGGTAATGAGCAGTTCTTC. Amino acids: CASRLLAGGIGNEQFF.

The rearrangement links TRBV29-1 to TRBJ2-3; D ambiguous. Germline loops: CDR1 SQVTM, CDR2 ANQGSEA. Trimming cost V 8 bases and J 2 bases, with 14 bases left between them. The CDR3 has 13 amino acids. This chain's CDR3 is CSPSPTNTDTQYF. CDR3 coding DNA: TGCAGCCCCTCCCCTACGAACACAGATACGCAGTATTTT.

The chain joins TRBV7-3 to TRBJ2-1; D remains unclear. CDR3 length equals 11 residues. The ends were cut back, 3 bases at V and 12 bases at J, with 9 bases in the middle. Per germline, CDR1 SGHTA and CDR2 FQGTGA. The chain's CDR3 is CASSFSGGQFF. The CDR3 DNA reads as TGTGCCAGCAGCTTCTCCGGTGGGCAGTTCTTC. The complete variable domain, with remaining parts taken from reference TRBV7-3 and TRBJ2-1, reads GAGVSQTPSNKVTEKGKYVELRCDPISGHTALYWYRQSLGQGPEFLIYFQGTGAADDSGLPNDRFFAVRPEGSVSTLKIQRTERGDSAVYLCASSFSGGQFFGPGTRLTVL.